Following are 18 T cell receptor beta chains from one sample sequenced in a study of response to subunit inactivated influenza vaccine. TCRdb re-analysed the RT-PCR reads in MiXCR, keeping a single row per CDR3 protein. The sample contains around 300,000 distinct CDR3 sequences, 22% of which appear only once. The sample in question was PBMCs from blood, obtained 21 months after vaccination. The receptor source for this set is a man aged 50 to 69 who received an inactivated influenza vaccine.

This clonotype turned up a few times. The genes are TRBV27 and TRBJ1-2, with 7 bases that match TRBD1. With V trimmed by 4 bases and J by 6 bases, 17 bases remained unmatched. The CDR3 runs to 17 residues. CDR1 and CDR2 (germline): MNHEY, SMNVEV (reference sequence). The CDR3 region is CASSYTGVRGGPHGYTF. CDR3 nucleotide sequence: TGTGCCAGCAGTTACACAGGGGTCAGGGGAGGCCCCCATGGCTACACCTTC.

In this sample, this clonotype turned up a few times. The chain joins TRBV5-5 to TRBJ2-2; D is uncertain. The germline V gene encodes CDR1 SGHKS and CDR2 YYEKEE (reference sequence). Trimming stripped 8 bases from V and 1 base from J, with 12 bases between. This CDR3 region has 14 residues. The CDR3 loop reads CASSWGMNTGELFF. CDR3 DNA: TGTGCCAGTTCGTGGGGTATGAACACCGGGGAGCTGTTTTTT.

The V and J genes are TRBV7-6 and TRBJ2-1; 7 bases match TRBD2. The length of the CDR3 is 15 residues. The germline gives CDR1 SGHVS, CDR2 FNYEAQ. V was clipped by 5 bases and J by 5 bases; unmatched bases: 9. In DNA, the CDR3 is TGTGCCAGCAGCCCCCACTGGGGACTAAACAATGAGCAGTTCTTC. Amino acids: CASSPHWGLNNEQFF.

In DNA, the CDR3 is TGTGCCATCAGTGAGTCGGGGACAGTCTATGGCTACACCTTC. It encodes CAISESGTVYGYTF. The V and J genes are TRBV10-3 and TRBJ1-2, with 7 bases that match TRBD1. Germline-derived CDR1 and CDR2 are ENHRY and SYGVKD. The CDR3 has 14 amino acids. V lost 0 bases, J lost 4 bases, and 2 bases stayed unmatched.

This clonotype occurred many times. The chain couples TRBV6-1 to TRBJ1-4; D is unresolved. This CDR3 is built from 15 residues. In germline, CDR1 is MNHNS, CDR2 SASEGT. Deletions cut 6 bases from V and 0 bases from J, with 11 bases between. The CDR3 loop is CASRRRPATNEKLFF. Written as DNA, the CDR3 is TGTGCCAGCAGAAGACGACCAGCAACTAATGAAAAACTGTTTTTT.

This sequence joins TRBV12-3 or TRBV12-4 and TRBJ2-7; TRBD2 agrees at 8 bases. The V segment lost 4 bases and the J segment 4 bases; nucleotides outside the gene matches: 6. CDR3 length: 14 amino acids. Here the CDR3 reads CASSSTGGGYEQYF. As DNA, the CDR3 is TGTGCCAGCAGTTCGACAGGCGGGGGGTACGAGCAGTACTTC.

In this sample, this clonotype turned up a few times. V and J are TRBV15 and TRBJ1-1; D is undetermined. The CDR3 runs to 13 residues. Trimming stripped 1 base from V and 6 bases from J, with 9 bases between. The germline V gene encodes CDR1 LNHNV and CDR2 YYDKDF (reference sequence). The CDR3 bases are TGTGCCACCAGCAGAGGAAGGAGGGCTGAAGCTTTCTTT. The encoded protein is CATSRGRRAEAFF.

This clonotype has a handful of counts. CDR3 loop: CSVEDRGHSYEQYF. The CDR3 nucleotides are TGCAGCGTGGAGGACAGGGGGCACTCCTACGAGCAGTACTTC. The rearrangement links TRBV29-1 to TRBJ2-7; 11 bases line up with TRBD1. V shed 6 bases and J 0 bases; nucleotides not matched to a gene: 4. CDR3 length equals 14 residues. Germline loops: CDR1 SQVTM, CDR2 ANQGSEA.

The rearrangement uses TRBV20-1 and TRBJ2-3, with 13 bases aligning to TRBD2. The CDR3 sequence is 18 residues long. Germline CDR1 DFQATT, CDR2 SNEGSKA (reference sequence). V gave up 2 bases and J gave up 4 bases; unmatched junction bases: 12. In nucleotides, the CDR3 is TGCAGTGCTAGACGAACCCCCACTAGCGGGGGGGCCGCAGATACGCAGTATTTT. Its translation is CSARRTPTSGGAADTQYF.

The rearrangement uses TRBV6-5 and TRBJ1-6, with a tentative D call TRBD1 (5 bases). Trimming removed 0 bases from V and 14 bases from J, with 11 bases in between. The CDR3 is made up of 13 amino acids. The V gene's germline CDR1 is MNHEY and CDR2 SVGAGI. CDR3 region: CASSYSKGLALHF. CDR3 in DNA: TGTGCCAGCAGTTACTCGAAGGGGCTTGCCCTCCACTTT.

This clonotype was counted only a few times. This chain joins TRBV5-5 and TRBJ1-1, with D unclear. The CDR3 covers 13 residues. Trimming took off 3 bases at V and 3 bases at J, with 9 bases between the two ends. Germline lookup yields CDR1 SGHKS and CDR2 YYEKEE (reference sequence). The CDR3 sequence: CASSWEPYTEAFF. The DNA of the CDR3 is TGTGCCAGCAGCTGGGAACCCTACACTGAAGCTTTCTTT. The whole variable domain, filled in from reference TRBV5-5 and TRBJ1-1, reads DAGVTQSPTHLIKTRGQQVTLRCSPISGHKSVSWYQQVLGQGPQFIFQYYEKEERGRGNFPDRFSARQFPNYSSELNVNALLLGDSALYLCASSWEPYTEAFFGQGTRLTVV.

This clonotype was counted once. The chain combines TRBV7-2 with TRBJ2-1, with 8 bases matching TRBD2. Per the germline V gene, CDR1 is SGHTA and CDR2 is FQGNSA. The CDR3 extends over 15 amino acids. J was trimmed by 6 bases and V by 2 bases; bases with no gene match: 6. CDR3 DNA: TGTGCCAGCAGCTTAACGTCTAGCGGGTTCAATGAGCAGTTCTTC. It is translated as CASSLTSSGFNEQFF.

This clonotype was seen only a few times. This chain uses TRBV4-3 with TRBJ1-2; D uncertain. The germline CDR1 and CDR2 sequences are LGHNA and YSLEER. This CDR3 spans 16 amino acids. The V and J ends lost 0 bases and 0 bases respectively, with 11 bases between them. The chain's CDR3 is CASSQDLRASNYGYTF. The CDR3 DNA follows: TGCGCCAGCAGCCAAGATTTGAGGGCTTCTAACTATGGCTACACCTTC.

This clonotype has a handful of counts. The V and J genes are TRBV11-1 and TRBJ2-2; 8 bases are shared with TRBD1. Germline V lookup: CDR1 SGHAT, CDR2 FQDESV (reference sequence). This CDR3 comprises 18 residues. The V segment lost 5 bases and the J segment 2 bases; nucleotides outside the gene matches: 13. CDR3 sequence: CASSKYTDRAKNTGELFF. In DNA form, the CDR3 reads TGTGCCAGCAGCAAATATACGGACAGGGCCAAAAACACCGGGGAGCTGTTTTTT.

This clonotype came up many times. The V and J genes are TRBV6-4 and TRBJ2-1, with TRBD2 as a possible D gene (6 bases). This CDR3 has 16 amino acids. The V end lost 5 bases, the J end lost 7 bases, and 21 bases lay between the germline ends. CDR1 and CDR2 (germline): MRHNA, SNTAGT. CDR3 amino acids: CASSKKESGGPNEQFF. The CDR3 region has the DNA TGTGCCAGCAGTAAAAAGGAGAGTGGAGGGCCGAATGAGCAGTTCTTC.

In its sample, this clonotype was seen a few times. The V gene is TRBV11-2, the J gene TRBJ1-1; D uncertain. V gave up 5 bases and J gave up 7 bases, with 8 bases separating them. The CDR3 has 11 amino acids. The germline V gene has CDR1 SGHAT and CDR2 FQNNGV. DNA for the CDR3: TGTGCCAGCAGCGACCGTAGTGAAGCTTTCTTT. This codes for CASSDRSEAFF.

The chain uses TRBV12-3 or TRBV12-4 and TRBJ2-2, with a tentative D call TRBD2 (5 bases). The V gene lost 6 bases and the J gene lost 6 bases, with 11 bases spanning the gap. The CDR3 contains 13 residues. The CDR3: CASRLTRPGELFF. CDR3 nucleotides: TGTGCCAGCAGGCTTACTAGACCCGGGGAGCTGTTTTTT.

This clonotype turned up a few times. This chain links TRBV20-1 with TRBJ1-1, with a tentative D call TRBD1 (6 bases). V lost 0 bases and J lost 6, with 14 bases in between. In germline, CDR1 is DFQATT, CDR2 SNEGSKA (reference sequence). There are 14 residues in the CDR3. The CDR3 here is CSAREQGRRAEAFF. CDR3 nucleotides: TGCAGTGCTAGAGAGCAGGGGCGACGGGCTGAAGCTTTCTTT.